The count of the clone carrying this T cell receptor (beta chain) is one. CD8+ and CD4+ T cells from blood underwent TCR beta sequencing, which was carried out in a high-throughput format. CDR1 is LGHNA and CDR2 is YSLEER in the germline V gene. The CDR3 has 15 residues. V lost 1 base and J 5 bases, leaving 13 bases between the germline ends. RNA totalling 0.5 to 1 ug underwent reverse transcription with random hexamers. A single record per CDR3 protein comes from TCRdb applying MiXCR to the immunoSEQ multiplex PCR reads. Of about 83,000 distinct CDR3 sequences listed, 96% are singletons. The data stem from a study of CD8 T cells in Susac syndrome.

J is TRBJ2-3 and V is TRBV4-3; a weak D match, TRBD1 (8 bases). The receptor comes from a human donor with Susac syndrome. Sequencing used CD8+ T cells from PBMCs. CDR3 sequence: CASSQANRGGDTQYF. CDR3 in DNA: TGCGCCAGCAGCCAAGCCAACAGGGGGGGAGATACGCAGTATTTT.